The 4 T cell receptor beta chains presented below share a single source sample, sequenced in a study of T-cell memory formation after mild COVID-19. A single record per CDR3 protein comes from TCRdb applying MiXCR to the 5' RACE reads. The sample has 95,000 to 110,000 distinct CDR3 sequences, approximately 15% seen once. Sequencing was performed on PBMCs or a T cell subset sorted from them (not recorded which). Every receptor here comes from a man between 18 and 29 years old who had mild COVID-19 (a few samples of this study predate the infection). Cell type and time point are not known.

This clonotype has more than one count but fewer than ten. V is TRBV18 and J is TRBJ2-7, with D unresolved. Trimming took 2 bases from V and 2 from J, leaving 13 bases between them. This CDR3 comprises 15 residues. Germline-derived CDR1 and CDR2 are KGHSH and LQKENI. CDR3 loop: CASSPRRSETYEQYV. The CDR3 region has the DNA TGTGCCAGCTCACCAAGGCGATCGGAGACCTACGAGCAGTACGTC.

The V and J genes are TRBV25-1 and TRBJ1-6; 9 bases line up with TRBD1. Germline loops: CDR1 MGHDK, CDR2 SYGVNS. V lost 3 bases, J lost 9 bases, and 3 bases stayed unmatched. This CDR3 comprises 14 residues. CDR3: CASSEGTGFSPLHF. DNA of the CDR3: TGTGCCAGCAGTGAGGGGACAGGGTTTTCACCCCTCCACTTT.

This clonotype was counted a few times. The rearrangement joins TRBV9 to TRBJ1-4; D is perhaps TRBD1 (6 bases). Trimming left V 0 bases short and J 6 bases short, with 9 bases between. The CDR3 is 14 amino acids. The germline V gene has CDR1 SGDLS and CDR2 YYNGEE. In nucleotides, the CDR3 is TGTGCCAGCAGCGTAGAGGGGGACGATGAAAAACTGTTTTTT. This codes for CASSVEGDDEKLFF.

The chain is built from TRBV20-1 and TRBJ2-5; D is unclear. Germline-derived CDR1 and CDR2 are DFQATT and SNEGSKA (reference sequence). Trimming took off 5 bases at V and 5 bases at J, with 18 bases between the two ends. This CDR3 region has 14 residues. CDR3: CSAGPYGPGETQYF. CDR3 coding DNA: TGCAGTGCTGGACCCTATGGTCCCGGGGAGACCCAGTACTTC.